These T cell receptor beta chains were read from a single sample in a study of PD-1 blockade in classical Hodgkin lymphoma. This table comes from immunoSEQ multiplex PCR, and its TCRdb copy is limited to in-frame clones, with some not included. Of 65,000 to 95,000 clones in the sample, 89% were seen once. The material sequenced was peripheral blood mononuclear cells (PBMCs), taken at baseline. The receptors shown here come from a human donor with classical Hodgkin lymphoma. The CDR3 runs from the conserved cysteine through the conserved F or W. The order of the fields is V gene, clone size, D gene, J gene, CDR3 DNA, CDR3 protein. The D gene is left open where the match is weak. Not all rows give a size; the values are once, few, many and, for expanded clones, a class.

V gene: TRBV7-9; clone size: -; D gene: TRBD1; J gene: TRBJ2-7; CDR3 DNA: TGTGCCAGCAGCTTAGGGGCAGGGGGCCCGTACGAGCAGTACTTC; CDR3 protein: CASSLGAGGPYEQYF
V gene: TRBV6-5; clone size: -; D gene: -; J gene: TRBJ1-1; CDR3 DNA: TGTGCCAGCAGTTACGCAGGGTTTGAAGCTTTCTTT; CDR3 protein: CASSYAGFEAFF
V gene: TRBV19; clone size: -; D gene: -; J gene: TRBJ1-2; CDR3 DNA: TGTGCCAGTAGAGGCTCTCTAGAGGGCTACACCTTC; CDR3 protein: CASRGSLEGYTF
V gene: TRBV7-2; clone size: -; D gene: -; J gene: TRBJ2-2; CDR3 DNA: TGTGCCACCGGCCAAGTCGGCGGGGAGCTGTTTTTT; CDR3 protein: CATGQVGGELFF
V gene: TRBV27; clone size: -; D gene: TRBD2; J gene: TRBJ2-3; CDR3 DNA: TGTGCCAGCAGTTTAGGGCTAGCGGGAGTAGCAGATACGCAGTATTTT; CDR3 protein: CASSLGLAGVADTQYF
V gene: TRBV14; clone size: -; D gene: -; J gene: TRBJ1-1; CDR3 DNA: TGTGCCAGCAGTAACACTGAAGCTTTCTTT; CDR3 protein: CASSNTEAFF
V gene: TRBV7-9; clone size: -; D gene: -; J gene: TRBJ2-1; CDR3 DNA: TGTGCCAGCAGCTTAGCGGGGCTCCTCGATGAGCAGTTCTTC; CDR3 protein: CASSLAGLLDEQFF
V gene: TRBV7-9; clone size: -; D gene: TRBD1; J gene: TRBJ1-1; CDR3 DNA: TGTGCCAGCAGTTTCAGACAGGGCTTGAACACTGAAGCTTTCTTT; CDR3 protein: CASSFRQGLNTEAFF
V gene: TRBV19; clone size: -; D gene: -; J gene: TRBJ2-3; CDR3 DNA: TGTGCCAGTAGTCAACTCACGGATACGCAGTATTTT; CDR3 protein: CASSQLTDTQYF
V gene: TRBV4-1; clone size: -; D gene: -; J gene: TRBJ2-4; CDR3 DNA: TGCGCCAGCAGCCAAGACGACTTCGTAGCCAAAAACATTCAGTACTTC; CDR3 protein: CASSQDDFVAKNIQYF
V gene: TRBV19; clone size: -; D gene: -; J gene: TRBJ1-5; CDR3 DNA: TGTGCCAGTAGTATAGGGCCCTATCAGCCCCAGCATTTT; CDR3 protein: CASSIGPYQPQHF
V gene: TRBV28; clone size: -; D gene: -; J gene: TRBJ2-1; CDR3 DNA: TGTGCCGCATCTTCCGGGGCCGGGGTGAGCTCCTACAATGAGCAGTTCTTC; CDR3 protein: CAASSGAGVSSYNEQFF
V gene: TRBV5-6; clone size: -; D gene: -; J gene: TRBJ1-1; CDR3 DNA: TGTGCCAGCAGCTTCTGGGGTAGTGGCACTGAAGCTTTCTTT; CDR3 protein: CASSFWGSGTEAFF
V gene: TRBV6-5; clone size: -; D gene: TRBD2; J gene: TRBJ2-7; CDR3 DNA: TGTGCCAGCAGTTACGTAGCGGGTAAATCCTACGAGCAGTACTTC; CDR3 protein: CASSYVAGKSYEQYF
V gene: TRBV9; clone size: -; D gene: -; J gene: TRBJ1-2; CDR3 DNA: TGTGCCAGCAGCTCCAAGGGTGCTGGGGGGAGCTACACCTTC; CDR3 protein: CASSSKGAGGSYTF
V gene: TRBV6-5; clone size: few; D gene: -; J gene: TRBJ1-2; CDR3 DNA: TGTGCCAGCAGTTACGGGGGTGGGAAGTTTGACTATGGCTACACCTTC; CDR3 protein: CASSYGGGKFDYGYTF
V gene: TRBV19; clone size: once; D gene: -; J gene: TRBJ2-7; CDR3 DNA: TGTGCCAGTAGTCTCGACAGGAGGTACGAGCAGTACTTC; CDR3 protein: CASSLDRRYEQYF
V gene: TRBV19; clone size: -; D gene: TRBD1; J gene: TRBJ2-7; CDR3 DNA: TGTGCCAGTAGTACGGGACAGGGACACGAGCAGTACTTC; CDR3 protein: CASSTGQGHEQYF
V gene: TRBV11-2; clone size: -; D gene: TRBD2; J gene: TRBJ2-2; CDR3 DNA: TGTGCCAGCAGCCACCGACCCCCGGCGGGAGGGCCCTCCGGGGAGCTGTTTTTT; CDR3 protein: CASSHRPPAGGPSGELFF
V gene: TRBV27; clone size: -; D gene: TRBD1; J gene: TRBJ2-7; CDR3 DNA: TGTGCCAGCAGTTTAAGGGACCGGGGACAGGGGGCATTCACGGTTGGGCACGAGCAGTACTTC; CDR3 protein: CASSLRDRGQGAFTVGHEQYF
V gene: TRBV19; clone size: -; D gene: -; J gene: TRBJ1-1; CDR3 DNA: TGTGCCAGTATGGGGTGGGGGACGGGGAACACTGAAGCTTTCTTT; CDR3 protein: CASMGWGTGNTEAFF
V gene: TRBV4-1; clone size: -; D gene: TRBD1; J gene: TRBJ1-2; CDR3 DNA: TGCGCCAGCAGCCAAGAGGACAGGGGCATTTATGGCTACACCTTC; CDR3 protein: CASSQEDRGIYGYTF
V gene: TRBV6-5; clone size: -; D gene: -; J gene: TRBJ2-7; CDR3 DNA: TGTGCCAGCAGTTACGGTCTATACTACGAGCAGTACTTC; CDR3 protein: CASSYGLYYEQYF
V gene: TRBV4-1; clone size: -; D gene: TRBD2; J gene: TRBJ2-1; CDR3 DNA: TGCGCCAGCAGCCCTACCGGGACTAGCGGGACAGGGGGGCGGTACAATGAGCAGTTCTTC; CDR3 protein: CASSPTGTSGTGGRYNEQFF
V gene: TRBV11-2; clone size: -; D gene: -; J gene: TRBJ2-5; CDR3 DNA: TGTGCCAGCAGCTCCATGGTCCGGGAACAAGAGACCCAGTACTTC; CDR3 protein: CASSSMVREQETQYF
V gene: TRBV12-5; clone size: -; D gene: TRBD2; J gene: TRBJ2-2; CDR3 DNA: TGTGCTAGTGGTTCTTCTAGCGGGAGGGCTGGCGGGGAGCTGTTTTTT; CDR3 protein: CASGSSSGRAGGELFF
V gene: TRBV6-5; clone size: -; D gene: -; J gene: TRBJ1-2; CDR3 DNA: TGTGCCAGCAGTTACTCCCGCGACAGGAACTATGGCTACACCTTC; CDR3 protein: CASSYSRDRNYGYTF
V gene: TRBV29-1; clone size: once; D gene: -; J gene: TRBJ1-1; CDR3 DNA: TGCAGCGTTCTGGATACCGGGAAAAGGGAAACTGAAGCTTTCTTT; CDR3 protein: CSVLDTGKRETEAFF
V gene: TRBV5-1; clone size: -; D gene: -; J gene: TRBJ1-1; CDR3 DNA: TGCGCCAGCAGCTTGGATCGGGGGAACACTGAAGCTTTCTTT; CDR3 protein: CASSLDRGNTEAFF
V gene: TRBV21-1; clone size: -; D gene: -; J gene: TRBJ1-1; CDR3 DNA: TGTGCCAGCAGCAAGGTAAAGGAGGCTTTCTTT; CDR3 protein: CASSKVKEAFF
V gene: TRBV5-6; clone size: -; D gene: TRBD2; J gene: TRBJ2-4; CDR3 DNA: TGTGCCAGCAGTCCCGGGACTAGCGGGCCTTTAGCCAAAAACATTCAGTACTTC; CDR3 protein: CASSPGTSGPLAKNIQYF
V gene: TRBV28; clone size: -; D gene: -; J gene: TRBJ1-2; CDR3 DNA: TGTGCCAGCACCTCACAGGTGGGCTATGGCTACACCTTC; CDR3 protein: CASTSQVGYGYTF
V gene: TRBV7-9; clone size: -; D gene: TRBD1; J gene: TRBJ2-3; CDR3 DNA: TGTGCCAGCAGCTTAGACAGGGGGGGCACAGATACGCAGTATTTT; CDR3 protein: CASSLDRGGTDTQYF
V gene: TRBV4-3; clone size: once; D gene: -; J gene: TRBJ2-3; CDR3 DNA: TGCGCCAGCAGCCCTCTCGGGCAACGGGGCAGAACCACAGATACGCAGTATTTT; CDR3 protein: CASSPLGQRGRTTDTQYF
V gene: TRBV11-1; clone size: once; D gene: TRBD2; J gene: TRBJ2-2; CDR3 DNA: TGTGCCAGCAGCTTATATAGTAGCGGGAGGGTGAACACCGGGGAGCTGTTTTTT; CDR3 protein: CASSLYSSGRVNTGELFF
V gene: TRBV7-9; clone size: large; D gene: TRBD2; J gene: TRBJ2-1; CDR3 DNA: TGTGCCAGCAGCCCTCCCTCAGCGGGAGGTGGCAATGAGCAGTTCTTC; CDR3 protein: CASSPPSAGGGNEQFF
V gene: TRBV9; clone size: -; D gene: -; J gene: TRBJ2-5; CDR3 DNA: TGTGCCAGCAGCGTACGCACACAAGAGACCCAGTACTTC; CDR3 protein: CASSVRTQETQYF
V gene: TRBV7-2; clone size: -; D gene: TRBD1; J gene: TRBJ1-1; CDR3 DNA: TGTGCCAGCAGCTTCCTCACGTCAGGGGGCAACACTGAAGCTTTCTTT; CDR3 protein: CASSFLTSGGNTEAFF
V gene: TRBV4-3; clone size: once; D gene: -; J gene: TRBJ1-2; CDR3 DNA: TGCGCCAGCAGCCAAGATCTTCGGTACCAGGGAGTCTATGGCTACACCTTC; CDR3 protein: CASSQDLRYQGVYGYTF
V gene: TRBV7-6; clone size: -; D gene: -; J gene: TRBJ1-4; CDR3 DNA: TGTGCCAGCAGCTTAGCGGGGGGAACTAATGAAAAACTGTTTTTT; CDR3 protein: CASSLAGGTNEKLFF
V gene: TRBV6-5; clone size: -; D gene: -; J gene: TRBJ2-1; CDR3 DNA: TGTGCCAGCAGCCGCAGGACGGTACACAATGAGCAGTTCTTC; CDR3 protein: CASSRRTVHNEQFF
V gene: TRBV10-1; clone size: -; D gene: -; J gene: TRBJ1-5; CDR3 DNA: TGCGCCAGCAGTACAACCAATCAGCCCCAGCATTTT; CDR3 protein: CASSTTNQPQHF
V gene: TRBV4-1; clone size: once; D gene: -; J gene: TRBJ1-2; CDR3 DNA: TGCGCCAGCAGCCCTAACAGGGAATTCGACTATGGCTACACCTTC; CDR3 protein: CASSPNREFDYGYTF
V gene: TRBV28; clone size: -; D gene: -; J gene: TRBJ1-3; CDR3 DNA: TGTGCCAGCAGTAAGGCTCTCTCTGGAAACACCATATATTTT; CDR3 protein: CASSKALSGNTIYF
V gene: TRBV2; clone size: few; D gene: TRBD1; J gene: TRBJ2-3; CDR3 DNA: TGTGCCAGCAGTGATTTACGACGGGGACAGCCCGACACAGATACGCAGTATTTT; CDR3 protein: CASSDLRRGQPDTDTQYF
V gene: TRBV4-1; clone size: -; D gene: -; J gene: TRBJ1-4; CDR3 DNA: TGCGCCAGCAGCCTCTCGGCTGGGGGTAATGAAAAACTGTTTTTT; CDR3 protein: CASSLSAGGNEKLFF
V gene: TRBV5-6; clone size: -; D gene: TRBD1; J gene: TRBJ1-2; CDR3 DNA: TGTGCCAGCAGCTTGCAGGGGGACAGGGCGAATGGCTACACCTTC; CDR3 protein: CASSLQGDRANGYTF
V gene: TRBV5-4; clone size: -; D gene: TRBD2; J gene: TRBJ2-1; CDR3 DNA: TGTGCCAGCAGCTGGACTAGCGAGAGCTACAATGAGCAGTTCTTC; CDR3 protein: CASSWTSESYNEQFF
V gene: TRBV7-9; clone size: -; D gene: -; J gene: TRBJ1-5; CDR3 DNA: TGTGCCAGCAGCTTAGGTTACGATAGCAATCAGCCCCAGCATTTT; CDR3 protein: CASSLGYDSNQPQHF
V gene: TRBV4-2; clone size: -; D gene: -; J gene: TRBJ1-1; CDR3 DNA: TGTGCCAGCAGCCTCGAAACCTACTACACTGAAGCTTTCTTT; CDR3 protein: CASSLETYYTEAFF
V gene: TRBV7-6; clone size: few; D gene: TRBD1; J gene: TRBJ1-1; CDR3 DNA: TGTGCCAGCAGCCCCTCACAGGGGGCGCGAACTGAAGCTTTCTTT; CDR3 protein: CASSPSQGARTEAFF
V gene: TRBV29-1; clone size: -; D gene: -; J gene: TRBJ1-5; CDR3 DNA: TGCAGCGTTGCAAATGGAGGCAATCAGCCCCAGCATTTT; CDR3 protein: CSVANGGNQPQHF
V gene: TRBV29-1; clone size: -; D gene: TRBD2; J gene: TRBJ2-1; CDR3 DNA: TGCAGCGTTCTCGTAGCGGGTTTATACAATGAGCAGTTCTTC; CDR3 protein: CSVLVAGLYNEQFF
V gene: TRBV2; clone size: few; D gene: -; J gene: TRBJ1-1; CDR3 DNA: TGTGCCAGCAGTGTTTCCAACCCCACTGAAGCTTTCTTT; CDR3 protein: CASSVSNPTEAFF
V gene: TRBV11-2; clone size: -; D gene: -; J gene: TRBJ2-7; CDR3 DNA: TGTGCCAGCAGCCCCGGGACTCTTTGGGAGCAGTACTTC; CDR3 protein: CASSPGTLWEQYF
V gene: TRBV27; clone size: -; D gene: -; J gene: TRBJ2-7; CDR3 DNA: TGTGCCAGCAGTTTCCGAGCGGAATCCTACGAGCAGTACTTC; CDR3 protein: CASSFRAESYEQYF
V gene: TRBV11-2; clone size: -; D gene: -; J gene: TRBJ2-1; CDR3 DNA: TGTGCCAGCAGCCCAGCAGGGTATCCTCCGTTGGGGTTCTTC; CDR3 protein: CASSPAGYPPLGFF
V gene: TRBV7-9; clone size: -; D gene: TRBD1; J gene: TRBJ1-1; CDR3 DNA: TGTGCCAGCAGCAACGGACAGGTTGACACTGAAGCTTTCTTT; CDR3 protein: CASSNGQVDTEAFF
V gene: TRBV18; clone size: once; D gene: -; J gene: TRBJ1-4; CDR3 DNA: TGTGCCAGCTCAAACCGCATAAATGAAAAACTGTTTTTT; CDR3 protein: CASSNRINEKLFF